Below are 11 T cell receptor beta chains sequenced from a single sample in a study of neoadjuvant anti-PD-1 for oral cavity cancer. Generated by immunoSEQ multiplex PCR, the TCRdb table keeps only in-frame clones and is missing some. The sample includes 15,000 to 20,000 clones, less than 80% of them seen just once. This specimen consisted of PBMCs, obtained before nivolumab (anti-PD-1) treatment. The receptors were gathered from a person between 35 and 79 years old with oral cavity squamous cell carcinoma.

The chain combines TRBV10-3 with TRBJ1-2; maybe TRBD1 (5 bases). CDR1 ENHRY and CDR2 SYGVKD come from the germline V gene. Trimming removed 0 bases at V and 8 bases at J, with 7 bases between. This CDR3 is 12 amino acids long. CDR3 protein: CAISESGDGYTF. As DNA, the CDR3 is TGTGCCATCAGTGAGTCAGGGGACGGCTACACCTTC.

The chain uses TRBV12-5 and TRBJ1-2; D remains unclear. The germline CDR1 and CDR2 sequences are LGHNT and FRNRAP. This CDR3 comprises 13 residues. V lost 6 bases to trimming and J lost 5 bases, with 13 bases between them. CDR3 DNA: TGTGCTAGTGGGGCCTTATCTTATTATGGCTACACCTTC. Translation gives CASGALSYYGYTF.

V and J are TRBV2 and TRBJ1-1; 9 nucleotides agree with TRBD1. This CDR3 region has 15 residues. Germline CDR1 SNHLY, CDR2 FYNNEI. After removal of 5 bases from V and 5 bases from J, the junction contained 9 bases not matched to a gene. The CDR3 bases are TGTGCCAGCAGTTCCCAACAGGGGGCAGGAACTGAAGCTTTCTTT. As protein: CASSSQQGAGTEAFF.

The chain uses TRBV7-2 and TRBJ2-4, with D tentatively TRBD1 (8 bases). Germline V gene sequence: CDR1 SGHTA, CDR2 FQGNSA. The CDR3 runs to 13 residues. The ends were cut back, 2 bases at V and 10 bases at J, with 12 bases in the middle. This chain's CDR3 is CASSLQQGGIQYF. In DNA form, the CDR3 reads TGTGCCAGCAGCTTACAACAGGGGGGGATTCAGTACTTC.

The rearrangement uses TRBV13 and TRBJ2-3, with D perhaps matching TRBD1 (6 bases). CDR3 length: 15 residues. Germline V gene data show CDR1 as PRHDT and CDR2 as FYEKMQ (reference sequence). V lost 6 bases, J lost 9 bases, and 22 bases lay in between. The CDR3 sequence is CASRQLMGKRGTQYF. CDR3 sequence (DNA): TGTGCCAGCAGACAACTCATGGGGAAGAGGGGGACGCAGTATTTT.

This chain's CDR3 is CASSPYGLAGKNEQFF. The CDR3 nucleotides read TGCGCCAGCAGCCCTTACGGACTAGCGGGAAAGAATGAGCAGTTCTTC. The chain uses TRBV4-1 and TRBJ2-1; 12 bases match TRBD2. V was pared by 4 bases and J by 7 bases, with 8 bases of the junction left unmatched. This CDR3 contains 16 residues. Germline V CDR1 and CDR2: MGHRA, YSYEKL.

The chain recombines TRBV6-5 with TRBJ2-3; D perhaps matches TRBD2 (6 bases). Between the trimmed V and J ends, which lost 0 bases and 3 bases, there was a span of 10 bases. Per germline, CDR1 MNHEY and CDR2 SVGAGI. This CDR3 region has 15 residues. CDR3 sequence (DNA): TGTGCCAGCAGTTACTCGGGACGGGAGACAGATACGCAGTATTTT. It encodes CASSYSGRETDTQYF.

This clone showed up just once. The DNA of the CDR3 is TGTGCCTGGAACGGGGGAATCTATGGCTACACCTTC. Its translation is CAWNGGIYGYTF. The rearrangement joins TRBV30 to TRBJ1-2, with D perhaps TRBD1 (5 bases). The germline V gene encodes CDR1 GTSNPN and CDR2 SVGIG (reference sequence). The CDR3 consists of 12 residues. V was trimmed by 4 bases and J by 4 bases, leaving 10 bases between them.

The chain recombines TRBV5-1 with TRBJ2-3; D might be TRBD2 (5 bases). Trimming took 4 bases from V and 1 from J, leaving 19 bases between them. Germline CDR1 and CDR2: SGHRS and YFSETQ. The CDR3 runs 17 residues. CDR3 sequence reads: CASSPPGPGGGTDTQYF. Here the CDR3 DNA reads TGCGCCAGCAGCCCCCCGGGCCCAGGAGGAGGCACAGATACGCAGTATTTT.

The rearrangement uses TRBV11-2 and TRBJ2-7, with TRBD1 matching 8 bases. The CDR3 runs to 19 residues. Germline-derived CDR1 and CDR2 are SGHAT and FQNNGV. After removal of 2 bases from V and 0 bases from J, the junction contained 15 bases not matched to a gene. CDR3 loop: CASSLFKLWTGSSSYEQYF. The CDR3 region has the DNA TGTGCCAGCAGCTTATTTAAACTCTGGACAGGGTCGTCCTCCTACGAGCAGTACTTC.

There are a few counts of this clone. This sequence joins TRBV4-1 and TRBJ2-7; perhaps TRBD1 as D (5 bases). The length of the CDR3 is 14 residues. The germline V gene has CDR1 MGHRA and CDR2 YSYEKL. V was pared by 6 bases and J by 5 bases, with 17 bases between. CDR3 in amino acids: CASRRGFNLNEQYF. In nucleotides, the CDR3 is TGCGCCAGCAGAAGGGGATTCAACCTTAACGAGCAGTACTTC.